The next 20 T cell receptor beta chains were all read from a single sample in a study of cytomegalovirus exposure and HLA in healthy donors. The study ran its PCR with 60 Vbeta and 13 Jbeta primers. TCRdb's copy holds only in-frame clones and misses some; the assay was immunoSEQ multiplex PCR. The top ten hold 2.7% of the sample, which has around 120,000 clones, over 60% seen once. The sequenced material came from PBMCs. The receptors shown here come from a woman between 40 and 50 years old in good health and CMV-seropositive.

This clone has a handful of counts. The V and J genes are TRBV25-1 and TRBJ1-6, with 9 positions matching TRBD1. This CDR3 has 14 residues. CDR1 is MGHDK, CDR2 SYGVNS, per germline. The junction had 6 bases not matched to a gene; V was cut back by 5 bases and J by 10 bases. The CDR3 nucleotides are TGTGCCAGCAGTCAGGGACAGGGCCGATCACCCCTCCACTTT. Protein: CASSQGQGRSPLHF.

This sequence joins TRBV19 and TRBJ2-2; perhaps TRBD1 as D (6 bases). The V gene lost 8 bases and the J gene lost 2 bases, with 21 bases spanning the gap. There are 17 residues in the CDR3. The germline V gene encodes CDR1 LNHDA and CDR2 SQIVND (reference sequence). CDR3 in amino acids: CASSLDLDRLNTGELFF. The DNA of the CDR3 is TGTGCCAGTTCCCTAGACTTAGACAGGCTAAACACCGGGGAGCTGTTTTTT.

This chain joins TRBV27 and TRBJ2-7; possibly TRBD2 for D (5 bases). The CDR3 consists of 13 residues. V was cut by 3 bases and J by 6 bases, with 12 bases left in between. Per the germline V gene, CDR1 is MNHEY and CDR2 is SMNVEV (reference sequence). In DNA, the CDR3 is TGTGCCAGCAGTTTTGGTCTAGCTAGCGAGCAGTACTTC. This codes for CASSFGLASEQYF.

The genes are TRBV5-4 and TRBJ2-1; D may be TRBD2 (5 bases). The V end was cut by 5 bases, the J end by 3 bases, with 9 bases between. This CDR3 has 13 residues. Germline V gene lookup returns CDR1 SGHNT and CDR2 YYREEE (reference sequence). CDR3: CASSLRDYNEQFF. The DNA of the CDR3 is TGTGCCAGCAGTCTCCGGGACTACAATGAGCAGTTCTTC. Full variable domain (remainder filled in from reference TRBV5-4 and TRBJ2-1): ETGVTQSPTHLIKTRGQQVTLRCSSQSGHNTVSWYQQALGQGPQFIFQYYREEENGRGNFPPRFSGLQFPNYSSELNVNALELDDSALYLCASSLRDYNEQFFGPGTRLTVL.

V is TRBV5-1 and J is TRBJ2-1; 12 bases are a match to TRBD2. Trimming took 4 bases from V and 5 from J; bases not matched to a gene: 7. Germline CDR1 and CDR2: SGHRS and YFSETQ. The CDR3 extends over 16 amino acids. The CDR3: CASSPPLAGGDNEQFF. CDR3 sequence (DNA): TGCGCCAGCAGCCCTCCCCTAGCGGGAGGGGACAATGAGCAGTTCTTC.

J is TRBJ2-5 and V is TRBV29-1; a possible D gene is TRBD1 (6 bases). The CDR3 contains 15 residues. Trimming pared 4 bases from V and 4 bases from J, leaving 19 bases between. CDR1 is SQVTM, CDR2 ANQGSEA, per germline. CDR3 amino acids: CSVVTGVEQGETQYF. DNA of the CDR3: TGCAGCGTTGTTACCGGGGTCGAACAGGGAGAGACCCAGTACTTC.

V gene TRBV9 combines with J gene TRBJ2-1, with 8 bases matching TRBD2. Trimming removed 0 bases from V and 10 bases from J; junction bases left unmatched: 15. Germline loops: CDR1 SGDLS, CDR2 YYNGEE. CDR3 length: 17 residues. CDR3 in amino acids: CASSVGRGGGFFQEQFF. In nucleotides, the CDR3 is TGTGCCAGCAGCGTAGGACGTGGCGGGGGGTTTTTTCAGGAGCAGTTCTTC.

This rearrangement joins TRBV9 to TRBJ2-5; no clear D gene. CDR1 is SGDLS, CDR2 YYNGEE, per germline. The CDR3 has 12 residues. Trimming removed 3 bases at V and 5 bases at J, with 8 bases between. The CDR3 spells CASSDFEETQYF. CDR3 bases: TGTGCCAGCAGCGACTTTGAGGAGACCCAGTACTTC.

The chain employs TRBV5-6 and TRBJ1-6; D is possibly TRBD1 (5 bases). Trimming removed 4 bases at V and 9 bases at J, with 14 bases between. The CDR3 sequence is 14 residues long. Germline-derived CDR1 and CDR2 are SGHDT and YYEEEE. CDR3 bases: TGTGCCAGCAGCCGCTTACAGGAAATTTCACCCCTCCACTTT. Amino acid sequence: CASSRLQEISPLHF. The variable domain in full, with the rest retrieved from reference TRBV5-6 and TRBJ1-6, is DAGVTQSPTHLIKTRGQQVTLRCSPKSGHDTVSWYQQALGQGPQFIFQYYEEEERQRGNFPDRFSGHQFPNYSSELNVNALLLGDSALYLCASSRLQEISPLHFGNGTRLTVT.

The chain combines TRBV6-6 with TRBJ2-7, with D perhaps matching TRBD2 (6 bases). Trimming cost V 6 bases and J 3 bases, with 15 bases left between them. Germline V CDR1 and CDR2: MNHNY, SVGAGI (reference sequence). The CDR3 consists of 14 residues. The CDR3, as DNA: TGTGCCAGCAGCTCCGGGACTCCTCGCTACGAGCAGTACTTC. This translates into CASSSGTPRYEQYF.

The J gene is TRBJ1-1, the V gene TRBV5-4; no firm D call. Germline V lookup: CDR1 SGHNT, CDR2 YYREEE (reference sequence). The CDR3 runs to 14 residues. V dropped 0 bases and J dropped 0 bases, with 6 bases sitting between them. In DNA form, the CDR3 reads TGTGCCAGCAGCTTGGTGGGAGTGAACACTGAAGCTTTCTTT. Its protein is CASSLVGVNTEAFF.

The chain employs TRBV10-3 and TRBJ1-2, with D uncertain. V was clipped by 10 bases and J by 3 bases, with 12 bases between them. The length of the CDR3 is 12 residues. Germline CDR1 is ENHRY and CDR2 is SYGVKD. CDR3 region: CATQATDYGYTF. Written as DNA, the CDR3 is TGTGCCACCCAGGCGACGGACTATGGCTACACCTTC.

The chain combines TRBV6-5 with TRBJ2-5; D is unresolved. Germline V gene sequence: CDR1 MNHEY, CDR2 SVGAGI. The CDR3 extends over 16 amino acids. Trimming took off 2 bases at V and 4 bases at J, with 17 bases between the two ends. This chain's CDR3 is CASSYERGYRRETQYF. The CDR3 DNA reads TGTGCCAGCAGTTACGAAAGAGGCTATCGGAGAGAGACCCAGTACTTC.

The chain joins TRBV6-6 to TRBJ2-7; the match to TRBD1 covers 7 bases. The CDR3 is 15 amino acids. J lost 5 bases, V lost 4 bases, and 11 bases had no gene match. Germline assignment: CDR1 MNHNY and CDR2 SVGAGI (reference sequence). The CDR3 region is CASSFSDRSINEQYF. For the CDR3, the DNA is TGTGCCAGCAGTTTTTCGGACAGGTCGATCAACGAGCAGTACTTC.

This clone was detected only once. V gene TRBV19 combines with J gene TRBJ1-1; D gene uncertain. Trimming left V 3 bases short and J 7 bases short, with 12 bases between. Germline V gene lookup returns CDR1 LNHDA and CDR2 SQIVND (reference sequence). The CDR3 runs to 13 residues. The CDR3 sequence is CASSIFTDGEAFF. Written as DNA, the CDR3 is TGTGCCAGTAGTATTTTTACAGACGGTGAAGCTTTCTTT.

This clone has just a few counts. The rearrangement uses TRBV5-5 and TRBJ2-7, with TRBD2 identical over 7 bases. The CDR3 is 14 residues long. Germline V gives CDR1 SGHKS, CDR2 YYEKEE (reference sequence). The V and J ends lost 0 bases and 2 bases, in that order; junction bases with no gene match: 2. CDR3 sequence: CASSLVGGAYEQYF. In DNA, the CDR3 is TGTGCCAGCAGCTTGGTGGGGGGGGCCTACGAGCAGTACTTC.

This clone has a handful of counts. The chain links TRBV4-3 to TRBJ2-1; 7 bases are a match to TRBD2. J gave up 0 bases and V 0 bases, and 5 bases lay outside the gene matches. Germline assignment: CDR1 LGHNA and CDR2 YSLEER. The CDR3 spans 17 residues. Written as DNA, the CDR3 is TGCGCCAGCAGCCAAGATTTTGGCGGGAGCTCCTACAATGAGCAGTTCTTC. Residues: CASSQDFGGSSYNEQFF.

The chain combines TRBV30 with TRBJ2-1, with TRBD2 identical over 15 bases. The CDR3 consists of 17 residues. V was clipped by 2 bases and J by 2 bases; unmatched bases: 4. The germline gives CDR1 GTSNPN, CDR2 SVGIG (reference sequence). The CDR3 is CAWSRTSGRAPYNEQFF. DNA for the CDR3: TGTGCCTGGAGTCGGACTAGCGGGAGGGCCCCCTACAATGAGCAGTTCTTC.

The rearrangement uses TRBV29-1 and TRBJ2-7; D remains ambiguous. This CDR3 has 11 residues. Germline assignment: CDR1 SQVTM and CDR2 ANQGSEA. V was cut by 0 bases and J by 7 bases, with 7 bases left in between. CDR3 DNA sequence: TGCAGCGTTGAAGATGAGAGGGAGCAGTACTTC. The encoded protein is CSVEDEREQYF.

CDR3 nucleotide sequence: TGTGCCAGTAGCCCGAGGACTAGCGGGAGGATTGAGCAGTTCTTC. Protein: CASSPRTSGRIEQFF. The chain combines TRBV19 with TRBJ2-1; 14 nucleotides line up with TRBD2. There are 15 residues in the CDR3. The germline V gene encodes CDR1 LNHDA and CDR2 SQIVND (reference sequence). V shed 6 bases and J 9 bases; nucleotides not matched to a gene: 7. Combining the CDR3 with reference TRBV19 and TRBJ2-1 gives the whole variable domain DGGITQSPKYLFRKEGQNVTLSCEQNLNHDAMYWYRQDPGQGLRLIYYSQIVNDFQKGDIAEGYSVSREKKESFPLTVTSAQKNPTAFYLCASSPRTSGRIEQFFGPGTRLTVL.